These 7 T cell receptor beta chains were all obtained from the same sample, sequenced in a study of PD-L1 blockade in urothelial cancer. Sequencing was performed with immunoSEQ multiplex PCR; in TCRdb, only in-frame clones are kept and a portion is missing. The sample holds more than 45,000 clones, roughly 80% seen once. Sequences were derived from PBMCs, sampled around atezolizumab (anti-PD-L1) treatment. The receptors were sampled from a man aged 65 to 85 with urothelial cancer.

The V gene is TRBV5-8, the J gene TRBJ1-2; TRBD1 might be the D (5 bases). V lost 1 base to trimming and J lost 4 bases, with 11 bases between them. This CDR3 comprises 14 residues. Germline loops: CDR1 SGHTS, CDR2 YDEGEE. CDR3 DNA sequence: TGTGCCAGCAGCTTGATGGGGGGAAGCTATGGCTACACCTTC. It yields the protein CASSLMGGSYGYTF.

The gene calls are TRBV6-1 and TRBJ1-5, with D perhaps TRBD1 (5 bases). Germline CDR1 and CDR2: MNHNS and SASEGT. V was shortened by 0 bases and J by 0 bases, with 9 bases between the two germline ends. CDR3 length: 16 residues. For the CDR3, the DNA is TGTGCCAGCAGTGAAGCGGCGGGGGTTAGCAATCAGCCCCAGCATTTT. It encodes CASSEAAGVSNQPQHF.

The chain carries TRBV12-5 and TRBJ2-1; TRBD2 agrees at 8 bases. The CDR3 has 16 amino acids. Germline lookup yields CDR1 LGHNT and CDR2 FRNRAP. V shed 4 bases and J 1 base; nucleotides not matched to a gene: 6. The CDR3 coding sequence is TGTGCTAGTGGTTCTCCGGGACTAGGGTCCTACAATGAGCAGTTCTTC. Translating it yields CASGSPGLGSYNEQFF. Full variable domain (remainder filled in from reference TRBV12-5 and TRBJ2-1): DARVTQTPRHKVTEMGQEVTMRCQPILGHNTVFWYRQTMMQGLELLAYFRNRAPLDDSGMPKDRFSAEMPDATLATLKIQPSEPRDSAVYFCASGSPGLGSYNEQFFGPGTRLTVL.

This chain connects TRBV7-9 to TRBJ2-3; a weak D match, TRBD2 (5 bases). The CDR3 length is 15 residues. V shed 6 bases and J shed 0 bases, with 13 bases lying between them. The V gene's germline CDR1 is SEHNR and CDR2 FQNEAQ (reference sequence). DNA for the CDR3: TGTGCCAGCAGAAAGGAAGGGAGAAGCACAGATACGCAGTATTTT. It specifies CASRKEGRSTDTQYF. The whole variable domain, remainder taken from reference TRBV7-9 and TRBJ2-3, is DTGVSQNPRHKITKRGQNVTFRCDPISEHNRLYWYRQTLGQGPEFLTYFQNEAQLEKSRLLSDRFSAERPKGSFSTLEIQRTEQGDSAMYLCASRKEGRSTDTQYFGPGTRLTVL.

This chain connects TRBV7-2 to TRBJ2-1; the match to TRBD2 covers 8 bases. J gave up 7 bases and V 5 bases, and 10 bases lay outside the gene matches. The V gene's germline CDR1 is SGHTA and CDR2 FQGNSA. CDR3 size: 15 residues. The CDR3 sequence: CASSPGVAGWNEQFF. DNA for the CDR3: TGTGCCAGCAGCCCCGGGGTAGCGGGATGGAATGAGCAGTTCTTC.

The chain has TRBV19 and TRBJ1-5; 8 bases fit TRBD1. The CDR3 loop spans 14 amino acids. Germline V CDR1 and CDR2: LNHDA, SQIVND (reference sequence). J gave up 7 bases and V 5 bases, and 7 bases lay outside the gene matches. CDR3 in amino acids: CASSQPDREQPQHF. CDR3 DNA: TGTGCCAGTAGTCAACCGGACAGGGAACAGCCCCAGCATTTT.

V usage is TRBV18 and J usage is TRBJ2-2, with 7 bases matching TRBD2. This CDR3 spans 14 amino acids. Germline CDR1 KGHSH, CDR2 LQKENI. V lost 3 bases, J lost 3 bases, and 1 base stayed unmatched. The CDR3 loop reads CASSPTSHTGELFF. In DNA, the CDR3 is TGTGCCAGCTCACCGACTAGCCACACCGGGGAGCTGTTTTTT.